The present entry profiles one T cell receptor beta chain with its context. The antigen is not known. This record belongs to a study of cytomegalovirus exposure and HLA in healthy donors. Regarding the study as a whole: Specific recognition of CMV antigens was confirmed in vitro for a few chains (all CMV-associated). Roughly uniform depth of sequencing across donors was assumed in presence/absence analyses.

PCR used 60 Vbeta primers and 13 Jbeta primers. TCRdb's table, derived via immunoSEQ multiplex PCR, lists solely in-frame clones and lacks some. The sample shows about 92,000 clones, 70% to 90% of them seen only once. This receptor was obtained from a woman aged 18-35 years in good health and CMV-seropositive. Sequenced material: PBMCs.

The DNA for the CDR3 is TGTGCCAGCAGCTTGGCCTCGCGGGTGTATTCACCCCTCCACTTT. Its translation is CASSLASRVYSPLHF. This chain connects TRBV5-6 to TRBJ1-6, with unresolved D. This CDR3 is 15 amino acids long. The germline V and J ends were trimmed by 0 bases and 8 bases, with 12 bases remaining between them. CDR1 and CDR2 from the germline V gene are SGHDT and YYEEEE. Complete variable domain (other parts from reference TRBV5-6 and TRBJ1-6): DAGVTQSPTHLIKTRGQQVTLRCSPKSGHDTVSWYQQALGQGPQFIFQYYEEEERQRGNFPDRFSGHQFPNYSSELNVNALLLGDSALYLCASSLASRVYSPLHFGNGTRLTVT.